This record covers a single T cell receptor beta chain. Its antigen is as yet unknown. This specimen comes from a study of PD-1 blockade in classical Hodgkin lymphoma. Study-level results: Whoever responded completely had baseline diversity much like that seen in newly diagnosed patients. Newly diagnosed patients were reported to start with lower TCR diversity than healthy donors. Compared with baseline, CD4+ but not CD8+ TCR diversity had risen significantly by C4D1.

CDR3 length: 16 residues. With 5 bases removed from V and 2 bases from J, the gap between germline ends came to 15 bases. Looked up from germline, CDR1 is LNHDA and CDR2 is SQIVND (reference sequence). Time point denoted: cycle 4 day 1 (C4D1), after 6 weeks of nivolumab. Patients all relapsed after autologous stem cell transplantation, and there was variation in brentuximab vedotin exposure. Some clones are missing from TCRdb's copy, which holds only in-frame ones; the method was immunoSEQ multiplex PCR. The sample shows 28,000 or so clones, roughly 77% of them seen only once. The chain combines TRBV19 with TRBJ2-2, with D possibly being TRBD2 (6 bases). The receptor was derived from a human donor with classical Hodgkin lymphoma. The material was peripheral blood mononuclear cells (PBMCs), obtained before the fourth cycle of nivolumab. Here the CDR3 DNA reads TGTGCCAGTAGTTTGACACGGGGGATTAACACCGGGGAGCTGTTTTTT. Translating it yields CASSLTRGINTGELFF.